Listed below are T cell receptor beta chains from one sample, sequenced in a study of T cell responses to AZD1222 COVID-19 vaccine. Measured with immunoSEQ multiplex PCR; TCRdb has only the in-frame clones, and not every one. The sample has 150,000 to 200,000 clones, 88% seen once; the top ten hold approximately 7.7%. Sequences were derived from peripheral blood, sampled on day 0 of AZD1222 vaccination. These receptors all come from an adult in good health. The CDR3 runs from the conserved cysteine through the conserved F or W. A D gene is named only where the DNA matches it firmly. Clone size is not always given. Where it is, it says once, few, many or a class for expanded clones.

d_call	v_call	clone_size	j_call	cdr3_nt	cdr3_aa
TRBD1	TRBV4-1	.	TRBJ1-2	TGCGCCAGCAGCCAAGAGGTGTCGGTCCTTCGGGACAGTCCGTTC	CASSQEVSVLRDSPF
.	TRBV7-3	.	TRBJ1-1	TGTGCCAGCAGCTTAGGGGGCGGGTGGAACACTGAAGCTTTCTTT	CASSLGGGWNTEAFF
.	TRBV11-2	.	TRBJ2-7	TGTGCCAGCAGCTTAGGGCCAACCTACGAGCAGTACTTC	CASSLGPTYEQYF
.	TRBV7-9	.	TRBJ2-3	TGTGCCAGCAGCTTAGATGGAAAGACGACGCAGTATTTT	CASSLDGKTTQYF
TRBD1	TRBV27	.	TRBJ2-1	TGTGCCAGCAAAGAACAGGGGGCGCTTAATGAGCAGTTCTTC	CASKEQGALNEQFF
.	TRBV30	.	TRBJ1-6	TGTGCCTGGAGTGAGGTGAGGACGTCCCCCCTCCACTTT	CAWSEVRTSPLHF
.	TRBV12-3/TRBV12-4	.	TRBJ2-7	TGTGCCAGCAGGGAACAGGGTCTCTACGAGCAGTACTTC	CASREQGLYEQYF
TRBD1	TRBV5-6	.	TRBJ1-6	TGTGCCAGCAGCTTGGTCGGGACAGGGGGCCTGGCCCTCCACTTT	CASSLVGTGGLALHF
.	TRBV7-3	.	TRBJ1-3	TGTGCCAGCAGCTCCAGTGCTGGAAACACCATATATTTT	CASSSSAGNTIYF
.	TRBV5-8	.	TRBJ1-6	TGTGCCAGCAGCCCCCGGGTCCGGGGGTCACCCCTCCACTTT	CASSPRVRGSPLHF
.	TRBV4-1	.	TRBJ1-5	TGCGCCAGCAGCCAGTTCCGGGACAGCAATCAGCCCCAGCATTTT	CASSQFRDSNQPQHF
TRBD2	TRBV5-1	once	TRBJ2-3	TGCGCCAGCAGCTTGGAAGCGGGAAGGCGGACAGATACGCAGTATTTT	CASSLEAGRRTDTQYF
.	TRBV19	.	TRBJ2-1	TGTGCCAGTAGTAAAGGGGGGGCGGATGAGCAGTTCTTC	CASSKGGADEQFF
TRBD1	TRBV15	once	TRBJ1-6	TGTGCCACCAGCAGGGACAGGGCCAAGAATTCACCCCTCCACTTT	CATSRDRAKNSPLHF
.	TRBV14	few	TRBJ1-3	TGTGCCAGCAGCCAAGGCCCCTGGAGAGGGGGCTCTGGAAACACCATATATTTT	CASSQGPWRGGSGNTIYF
.	TRBV6-5	.	TRBJ1-1	TGTGCCAGCAGGGGGGGGCACACTGAAGCTTTCTTT	CASRGGHTEAFF
TRBD1	TRBV5-1	.	TRBJ1-5	TGCGCCAGCAGCCCGGACGGACAGGTTAATCAGCCCCAGCATTTT	CASSPDGQVNQPQHF
TRBD2	TRBV4-1	.	TRBJ2-7	TGCGCCAGCAGCCAACCCCTAGCGGGGGGGAAGTACGAGCAGTACTTC	CASSQPLAGGKYEQYF
.	TRBV14	.	TRBJ1-5	TGTGCCAGCAGCGTGGGACGAGGCCAGCCCCAGCATTTT	CASSVGRGQPQHF
.	TRBV11-2	.	TRBJ1-1	TGTGCCAGCAGCCCCTTGGCTGAAGCTTTCTTT	CASSPLAEAFF
TRBD1	TRBV27	.	TRBJ2-1	TGTGCCAGCAGTCGCGCCGGGACAGCCTCCTACAATGAGCAGTTCTTC	CASSRAGTASYNEQFF
TRBD1	TRBV7-8	.	TRBJ2-1	TGTGCCAGCAGGCGAGGACAGGGCAATGAGCAGTTCTTC	CASRRGQGNEQFF
.	TRBV6-2/TRBV6-3	.	TRBJ2-1	TGTGCCAGCAGTTCAGGTTACAATGAGCAGTTCTTC	CASSSGYNEQFF
.	TRBV7-9	.	TRBJ2-5	TGTGCCAGCAGCCAGACCGGGCCAGGACAAGAGACCCAGTACTTC	CASSQTGPGQETQYF
TRBD1	TRBV2	.	TRBJ2-2	TGTGCCAGCAAAGGGACAGGGTTCTTCGGGGAGCTGTTTTTT	CASKGTGFFGELFF
TRBD1	TRBV24-1	few	TRBJ1-4	TGTGCCACCAGTGCGTCGGGACAGGGACACCAAAATGAAAAACTGTTTTTT	CATSASGQGHQNEKLFF
.	TRBV6-6	.	TRBJ2-2	TGTGCCAGCAGACCTGCCGGGCTCACTTATGCCGGGGAGCTGTTTTTT	CASRPAGLTYAGELFF
TRBD1	TRBV6-2/TRBV6-3	.	TRBJ1-6	TGTGCCAGCAGTTACGATATCGGGACAGGGCATTCACCCCTCCACTTT	CASSYDIGTGHSPLHF
.	TRBV11-2	.	TRBJ2-2	TGTGCCAGCAGCTATATCCCCGGGGAGCTGTTTTTT	CASSYIPGELFF
.	TRBV6-5	.	TRBJ2-2	TGTGCCAGCAGTCTACAGGCCGGGGAGCTGTTTTTT	CASSLQAGELFF
TRBD2	TRBV6-6	.	TRBJ2-2	TGTGCCAGCAGTCGGAGGACTAGCGGGGGTACCGGGGAGCTGTTTTTT	CASSRRTSGGTGELFF
.	TRBV19	.	TRBJ1-2	TGTGCCAGCGGGGGGTCGAGTTCCAACTATGGCTACACCTTC	CASGGSSSNYGYTF
.	TRBV10-3	.	TRBJ1-2	TGTGCCATCAGTGAGTCAACGACTAACTATGGCTACACCTTC	CAISESTTNYGYTF
.	TRBV30	once	TRBJ1-4	TGTGCCTGGAGTGCAAGGAGGCCGGGGGAAAAACTGTTTTTT	CAWSARRPGEKLFF
.	TRBV10-2	.	TRBJ2-7	TGCGCCACCGGGAGTTCCTACGAGCAGTACTTC	CATGSSYEQYF
.	TRBV28	.	TRBJ1-2	TGTGCCAGCAGTCCGCGACAGGCTAACTATGGCTACACCTTC	CASSPRQANYGYTF
.	TRBV6-6	.	TRBJ1-3	TGTGCCAGCATCGATGCGTTCGGGGCCTCTGGAAACACCATATATTTT	CASIDAFGASGNTIYF
.	TRBV6-2/TRBV6-3	.	TRBJ1-2	TGTGCCAGCAGTTACTCCGTCGATGGCTACACCTTC	CASSYSVDGYTF
TRBD1	TRBV18	.	TRBJ2-7	TGTGCCAGCTCACCCACCGCCCCCAGGGGGTCCTACGAGCAGTACTTC	CASSPTAPRGSYEQYF
.	TRBV7-9	.	TRBJ1-2	TGTGCCAGCAGCTTGGTTCTCGGGGGCTACACCTTC	CASSLVLGGYTF